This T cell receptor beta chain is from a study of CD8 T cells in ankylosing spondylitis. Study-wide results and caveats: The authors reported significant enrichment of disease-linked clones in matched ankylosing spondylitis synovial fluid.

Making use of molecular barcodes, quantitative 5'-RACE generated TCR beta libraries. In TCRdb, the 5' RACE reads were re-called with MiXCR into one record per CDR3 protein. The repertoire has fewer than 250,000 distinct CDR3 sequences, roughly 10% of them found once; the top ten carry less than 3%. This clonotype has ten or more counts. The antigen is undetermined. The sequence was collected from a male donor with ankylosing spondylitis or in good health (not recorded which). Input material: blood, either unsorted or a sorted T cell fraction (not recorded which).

CDR3 residues: CASSQESAGVSDTQYF. The CDR3 DNA follows: TGCGCCAGCAGCCAAGAATCAGCGGGAGTTTCAGATACGCAGTATTTT. The rearrangement uses TRBV4-1 and TRBJ2-3; 8 bases align to TRBD2. Germline-derived CDR1 and CDR2 are MGHRA and YSYEKL. The CDR3 loop spans 16 amino acids. J was trimmed by 4 bases and V by 0 bases; bases with no gene match: 6.